This is a list of T cell receptor beta chains from one sample in a study of shared clonotypes between healthy human individuals. The data were produced by immunoSEQ multiplex PCR, yet TCRdb's version contains in-frame clones alone and is incomplete. The sample comprises more than 2 million clones, about 95% of which are singletons, and more than 0.95% rests with the top ten. Sequenced: naive CD8+ T cells sorted from blood. Receptor source: a man between 18 and 29 years old in good health. Both conserved end residues are part of each CDR3. D genes are given only for firm matches. Not all rows give a size; the values are once, few, many and, for expanded clones, a class.

J gene: TRBJ2-1; D gene: NA; clone size: NA; V gene: TRBV5-1; CDR3 DNA: TGCGCCAGCAGCTCCCTTGGGGACGCTAACAATGAGCAGTTCTTC; CDR3 protein: CASSSLGDANNEQFF
J gene: TRBJ2-1; D gene: NA; clone size: once; V gene: TRBV4-3; CDR3 DNA: TGCGCCAGCAGCCAAGATCCCTTCTCCTACAATGAGCAGTTCTTC; CDR3 protein: CASSQDPFSYNEQFF
J gene: TRBJ2-7; D gene: TRBD2; clone size: NA; V gene: TRBV7-2; CDR3 DNA: TGTGCCAGCAGCTCGGCGGGACTAGCGGCCTACGAGCAGTACTTC; CDR3 protein: CASSSAGLAAYEQYF
J gene: TRBJ2-7; D gene: NA; clone size: NA; V gene: TRBV7-9; CDR3 DNA: TGTGCCAGCAGTCCGAAGGGGATCTACGAGCAGTACTTC; CDR3 protein: CASSPKGIYEQYF
J gene: TRBJ1-2; D gene: TRBD1; clone size: NA; V gene: TRBV6-5; CDR3 DNA: TGTGCCAGCAGTTACTCGAATCAGGGGGGCGGCTACACCTTC; CDR3 protein: CASSYSNQGGGYTF
J gene: TRBJ2-7; D gene: NA; clone size: NA; V gene: TRBV30; CDR3 DNA: TGTGCCTGGAGTGTAGGGGGGAGTCCCTACGAGCAGTACTTC; CDR3 protein: CAWSVGGSPYEQYF
J gene: TRBJ1-4; D gene: NA; clone size: NA; V gene: TRBV5-1; CDR3 DNA: TGCGCCAGCAGTAGCGAGCTTAATGAAAAACTGTTTTTT; CDR3 protein: CASSSELNEKLFF
J gene: TRBJ2-1; D gene: TRBD2; clone size: NA; V gene: TRBV9; CDR3 DNA: TGTGCCAGCAGCGTCGAAGCGGGAGAGCAGTTCTTC; CDR3 protein: CASSVEAGEQFF
J gene: TRBJ1-6; D gene: NA; clone size: NA; V gene: TRBV25-1; CDR3 DNA: TGTGCCAGCAGTGAATATACAGGGCCGTTTAATTCACCCCTCCACTTT; CDR3 protein: CASSEYTGPFNSPLHF
J gene: TRBJ2-7; D gene: NA; clone size: NA; V gene: TRBV14; CDR3 DNA: TGTGCCAGCAGCCAAGGGCCTTCACGGGCCGATTACGAGCAGTACTTC; CDR3 protein: CASSQGPSRADYEQYF
J gene: TRBJ2-7; D gene: NA; clone size: NA; V gene: TRBV11-2; CDR3 DNA: TGTGCCAGCAGCTTAGGGTTAGGGGGAATCTACGAGCAGTACTTC; CDR3 protein: CASSLGLGGIYEQYF
J gene: TRBJ2-3; D gene: TRBD1; clone size: NA; V gene: TRBV6-5; CDR3 DNA: TGTGCCAGCAGTTACTCGGGGACAGGGGGCACAGATACGCAGTATTTT; CDR3 protein: CASSYSGTGGTDTQYF
J gene: TRBJ2-1; D gene: TRBD2; clone size: NA; V gene: TRBV10-2; CDR3 DNA: TGCGCCAGCAGTGTGACCGGGACTAGCGGCCATGAGCAGTTCTTC; CDR3 protein: CASSVTGTSGHEQFF
J gene: TRBJ2-3; D gene: NA; clone size: NA; V gene: TRBV4-1; CDR3 DNA: TGCGCCAGCGCCGGTGGGAGCGGGACAGATACGCAGTATTTT; CDR3 protein: CASAGGSGTDTQYF
J gene: TRBJ2-2; D gene: NA; clone size: NA; V gene: TRBV5-4; CDR3 DNA: TGTGCCAGCAGCTTGCGGGGCGGCTCCGGGGAGCTGTTTTTT; CDR3 protein: CASSLRGGSGELFF
J gene: TRBJ1-2; D gene: NA; clone size: NA; V gene: TRBV7-8; CDR3 DNA: TGTGCCAGCAGCTTAGCGCGGCCAGTTCAACTTTCTAACTATGGCTACACCTTC; CDR3 protein: CASSLARPVQLSNYGYTF
J gene: TRBJ1-1; D gene: NA; clone size: NA; V gene: TRBV28; CDR3 DNA: TGTGCCAGCAGCCCTCCCGGTTGGGGGGAGGACACTGAAGCTTTCTTT; CDR3 protein: CASSPPGWGEDTEAFF
J gene: TRBJ2-7; D gene: TRBD2; clone size: many; V gene: TRBV9; CDR3 DNA: TGTGCCAGCAGCGCGAGCGGGAGGATCGACGAGCAGTACTTC; CDR3 protein: CASSASGRIDEQYF
J gene: TRBJ2-1; D gene: TRBD2; clone size: NA; V gene: TRBV2; CDR3 DNA: TGTGCCAGCAGCACCATAGCGGGAGGGTCTTCCTACAATGAGCAGTTCTTC; CDR3 protein: CASSTIAGGSSYNEQFF
J gene: TRBJ2-1; D gene: TRBD1; clone size: NA; V gene: TRBV2; CDR3 DNA: TGTGCCAGCAGTTCACCCCAGGGACAGGGCAGTGAGCAGTTCTTC; CDR3 protein: CASSSPQGQGSEQFF
J gene: TRBJ2-7; D gene: NA; clone size: NA; V gene: TRBV6-4; CDR3 DNA: TGTGCCAGCAGTGACTCCAGGACTCCGCGACCACACCCTCGCTACGAGCAGTACTTC; CDR3 protein: CASSDSRTPRPHPRYEQYF
J gene: TRBJ2-1; D gene: TRBD2; clone size: NA; V gene: TRBV5-6; CDR3 DNA: TGTGCCAGCAGCTTGTTCCTAGCGGGGCCCGAGGGGCAGTTCTTC; CDR3 protein: CASSLFLAGPEGQFF
J gene: TRBJ1-1; D gene: TRBD1; clone size: NA; V gene: TRBV10-2; CDR3 DNA: TGCGCCAGCAGTCCACCCACAGAGACAGGGTTGGGAGCTTTCTTT; CDR3 protein: CASSPPTETGLGAFF
J gene: TRBJ2-7; D gene: NA; clone size: NA; V gene: TRBV13; CDR3 DNA: TGTGCCAGCAGCTTAGGGTCAGTCTCCTACGAGCAGTACTTC; CDR3 protein: CASSLGSVSYEQYF
J gene: TRBJ2-1; D gene: NA; clone size: NA; V gene: TRBV7-7; CDR3 DNA: TGTGCTAGCAGCAACGGACAGAGGAACAATGAGCAGTTCTTC; CDR3 protein: CASSNGQRNNEQFF
J gene: TRBJ2-2; D gene: NA; clone size: NA; V gene: TRBV9; CDR3 DNA: TGTGCCAGCAGCGCCCCCCTCGTCGGGGCAGGGGCCGGGGAGCTGTTTTTT; CDR3 protein: CASSAPLVGAGAGELFF
J gene: TRBJ1-2; D gene: NA; clone size: NA; V gene: TRBV6-5; CDR3 DNA: TGTGCCAGCAGTTACTTTTCCGGCGGTGATGGCTACACCTTC; CDR3 protein: CASSYFSGGDGYTF
J gene: TRBJ2-3; D gene: NA; clone size: NA; V gene: TRBV10-3; CDR3 DNA: TGTGCCATCGGGGAAGGACGGATGGTATCAGATACGCAGTATTTT; CDR3 protein: CAIGEGRMVSDTQYF
J gene: TRBJ2-5; D gene: NA; clone size: once; V gene: TRBV5-6; CDR3 DNA: TGTGCCAGCAGCTTGGTAGTGGGAGAGACCCAGTACTTC; CDR3 protein: CASSLVVGETQYF
J gene: TRBJ2-5; D gene: TRBD1; clone size: NA; V gene: TRBV30; CDR3 DNA: TGTGCCTGGGTACGGACAGGGGAAGAGACCCAGTACTTC; CDR3 protein: CAWVRTGEETQYF
J gene: TRBJ2-7; D gene: TRBD1; clone size: NA; V gene: TRBV6-5; CDR3 DNA: TGTGCCAGCAGTTACTCCGACAGGGGCTACGAGCAGTACTTC; CDR3 protein: CASSYSDRGYEQYF
J gene: TRBJ2-5; D gene: NA; clone size: NA; V gene: TRBV7-9; CDR3 DNA: TGTGCCAGCAGCTTCGTTGGGGACCCCCAAGAGACCCAGTACTTC; CDR3 protein: CASSFVGDPQETQYF
J gene: TRBJ1-1; D gene: NA; clone size: NA; V gene: TRBV5-4; CDR3 DNA: TGTGCCAGCAGTTTGGGCCAGGTGAACACTGAAGCTTTCTTT; CDR3 protein: CASSLGQVNTEAFF